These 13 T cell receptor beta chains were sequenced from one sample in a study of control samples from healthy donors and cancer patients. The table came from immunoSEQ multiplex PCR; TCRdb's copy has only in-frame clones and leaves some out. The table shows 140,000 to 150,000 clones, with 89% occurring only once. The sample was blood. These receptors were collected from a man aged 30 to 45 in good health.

As DNA, the CDR3 is TGCGCCAGCAGCCAAAATGGACAGGGCTATTACACCTTC. Amino acid sequence: CASSQNGQGYYTF. The chain has TRBV4-3 and TRBJ1-2, with TRBD1 identical over 8 bases. V lost 2 bases and J lost 11; bases outside the gene matches: 7. Germline V CDR1 and CDR2: LGHNA, YSLEER. There are 13 residues in the CDR3.

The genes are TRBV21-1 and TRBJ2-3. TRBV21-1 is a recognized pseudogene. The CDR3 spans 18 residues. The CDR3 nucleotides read TGTGCCAGAAACCCCCCTATTGGACGGAAGCAAAGCACAGATACGCAGTATTTT. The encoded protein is CARNPPIGRKQSTDTQYF.

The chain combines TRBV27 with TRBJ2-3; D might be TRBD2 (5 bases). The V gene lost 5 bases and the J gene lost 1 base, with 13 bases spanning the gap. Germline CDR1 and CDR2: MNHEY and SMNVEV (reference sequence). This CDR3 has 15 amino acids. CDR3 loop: CASSLYLAGTDTQYF. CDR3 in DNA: TGTGCCAGCAGTCTCTATCTAGCAGGCACAGATACGCAGTATTTT.

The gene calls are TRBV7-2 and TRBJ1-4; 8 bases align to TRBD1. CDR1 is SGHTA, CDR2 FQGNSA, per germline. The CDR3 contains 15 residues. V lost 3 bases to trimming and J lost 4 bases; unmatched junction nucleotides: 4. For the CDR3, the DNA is TGTGCCAGCAGCTTTTCGGGACAGGTTAATGAAAAACTGTTTTTT. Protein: CASSFSGQVNEKLFF.

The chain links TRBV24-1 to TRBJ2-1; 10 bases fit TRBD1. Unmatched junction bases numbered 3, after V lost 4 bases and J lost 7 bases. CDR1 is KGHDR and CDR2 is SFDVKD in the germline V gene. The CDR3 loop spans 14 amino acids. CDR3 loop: CATSDPDRGNEQFF. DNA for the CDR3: TGTGCCACCAGTGACCCGGACAGGGGGAATGAGCAGTTCTTC.

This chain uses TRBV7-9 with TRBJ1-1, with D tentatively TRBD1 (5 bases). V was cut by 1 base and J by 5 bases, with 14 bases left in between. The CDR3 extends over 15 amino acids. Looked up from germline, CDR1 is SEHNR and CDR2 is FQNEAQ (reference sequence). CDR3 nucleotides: TGTGCCAGCAGCTTAGTCTCAGGGCGGAAAACTGAAGCTTTCTTT. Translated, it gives CASSLVSGRKTEAFF.

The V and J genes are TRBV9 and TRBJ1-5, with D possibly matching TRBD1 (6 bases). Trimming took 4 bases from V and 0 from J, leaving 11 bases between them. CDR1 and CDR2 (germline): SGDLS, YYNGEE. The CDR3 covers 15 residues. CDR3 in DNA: TGTGCCAGCAGCCGGACAGATTATAGCAATCAGCCCCAGCATTTT. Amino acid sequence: CASSRTDYSNQPQHF.

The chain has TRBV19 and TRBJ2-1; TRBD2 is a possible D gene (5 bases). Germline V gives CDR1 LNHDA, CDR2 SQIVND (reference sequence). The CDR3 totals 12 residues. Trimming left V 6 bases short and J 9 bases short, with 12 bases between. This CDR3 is CASSLGGGEQFF. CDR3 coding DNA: TGTGCCAGTAGCCTCGGAGGCGGTGAGCAGTTCTTC.

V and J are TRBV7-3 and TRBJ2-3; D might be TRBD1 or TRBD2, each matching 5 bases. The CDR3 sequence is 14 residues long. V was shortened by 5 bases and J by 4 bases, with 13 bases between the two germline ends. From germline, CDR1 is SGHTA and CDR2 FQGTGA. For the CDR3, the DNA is TGTGCCAGCAGCCGCATGAGGGGAGCAGATACGCAGTATTTT. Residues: CASSRMRGADTQYF.

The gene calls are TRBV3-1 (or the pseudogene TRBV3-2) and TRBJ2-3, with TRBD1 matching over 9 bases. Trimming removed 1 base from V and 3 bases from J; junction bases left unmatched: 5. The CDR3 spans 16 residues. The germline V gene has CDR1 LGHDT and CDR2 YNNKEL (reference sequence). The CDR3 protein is CASSQGDRVRTDTQYF. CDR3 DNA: TGTGCCAGCAGCCAAGGGGACAGGGTTCGTACAGATACGCAGTATTTT.

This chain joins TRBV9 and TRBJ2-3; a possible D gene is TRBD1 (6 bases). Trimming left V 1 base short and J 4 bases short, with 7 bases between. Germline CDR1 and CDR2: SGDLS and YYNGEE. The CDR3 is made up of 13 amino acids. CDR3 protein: CASSVQGPDTQYF. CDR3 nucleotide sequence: TGTGCCAGCAGCGTACAGGGGCCAGATACGCAGTATTTT.

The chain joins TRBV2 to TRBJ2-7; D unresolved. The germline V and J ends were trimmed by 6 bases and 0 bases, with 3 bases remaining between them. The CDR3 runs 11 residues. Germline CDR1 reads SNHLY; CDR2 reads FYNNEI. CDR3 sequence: CASRNSYEQYF. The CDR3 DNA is TGTGCCAGCAGGAACTCCTACGAGCAGTACTTC.

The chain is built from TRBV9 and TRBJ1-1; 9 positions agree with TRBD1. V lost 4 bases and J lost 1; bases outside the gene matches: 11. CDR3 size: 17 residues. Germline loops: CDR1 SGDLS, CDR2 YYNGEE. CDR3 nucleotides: TGTGCCAGCAGCTCTGGACAGGGGACAAAAACGAACACTGAAGCTTTCTTT. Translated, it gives CASSSGQGTKTNTEAFF.